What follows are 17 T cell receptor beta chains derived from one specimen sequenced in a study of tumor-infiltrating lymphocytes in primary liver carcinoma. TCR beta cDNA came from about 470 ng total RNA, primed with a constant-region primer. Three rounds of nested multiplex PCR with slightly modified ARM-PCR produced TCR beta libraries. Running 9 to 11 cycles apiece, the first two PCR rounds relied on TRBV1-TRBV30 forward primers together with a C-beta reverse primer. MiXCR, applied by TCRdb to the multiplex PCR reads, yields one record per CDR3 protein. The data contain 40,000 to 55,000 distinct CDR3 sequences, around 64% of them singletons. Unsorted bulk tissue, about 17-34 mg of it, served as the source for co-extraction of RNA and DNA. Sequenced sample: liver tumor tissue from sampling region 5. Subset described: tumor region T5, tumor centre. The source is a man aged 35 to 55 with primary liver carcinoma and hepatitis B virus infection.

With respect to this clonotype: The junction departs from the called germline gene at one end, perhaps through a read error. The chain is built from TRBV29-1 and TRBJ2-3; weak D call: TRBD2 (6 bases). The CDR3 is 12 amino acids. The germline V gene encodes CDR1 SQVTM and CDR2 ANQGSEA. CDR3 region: CSVTASADTQYF. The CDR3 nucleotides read TGCAGCGTTACGGCTAGCGCAGATACGCAGTATTTC.

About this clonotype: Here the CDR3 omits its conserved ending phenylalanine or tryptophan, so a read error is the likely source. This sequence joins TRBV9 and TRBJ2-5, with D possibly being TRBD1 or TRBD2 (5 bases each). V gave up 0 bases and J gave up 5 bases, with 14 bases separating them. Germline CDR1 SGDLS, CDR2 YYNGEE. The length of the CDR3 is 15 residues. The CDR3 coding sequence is TGTGCCAGCAGCGTAGCCTCTAACGGGGCGGAGACCCAGTACCTC. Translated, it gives CASSVASNGAETQYL.

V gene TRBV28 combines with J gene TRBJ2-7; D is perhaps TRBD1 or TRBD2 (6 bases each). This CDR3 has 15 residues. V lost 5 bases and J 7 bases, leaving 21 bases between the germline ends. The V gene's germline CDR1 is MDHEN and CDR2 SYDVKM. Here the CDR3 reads CASSPGGGRTKEQYF. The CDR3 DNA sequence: TGTGCCAGCAGTCCCGGAGGGGGGAGGACTAAAGAGCAGTACTTC.

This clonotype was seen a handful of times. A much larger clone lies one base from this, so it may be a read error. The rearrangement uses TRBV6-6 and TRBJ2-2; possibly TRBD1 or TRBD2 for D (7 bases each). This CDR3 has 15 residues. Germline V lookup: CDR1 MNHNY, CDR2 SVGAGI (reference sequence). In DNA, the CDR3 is TGTACCAGCAGGGGGGGACCCATGGGACCCGGGGAGCTGTTTTTT. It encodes CTSRGGPMGPGELFF.

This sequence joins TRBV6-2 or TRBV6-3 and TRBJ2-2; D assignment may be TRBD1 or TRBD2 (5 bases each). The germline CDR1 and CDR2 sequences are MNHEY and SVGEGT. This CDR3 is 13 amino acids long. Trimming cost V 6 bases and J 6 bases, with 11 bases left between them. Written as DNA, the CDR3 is TGTGCCAGCAGGTTGGGGACCGCCGGGGAGCTGTTTTTT. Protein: CASRLGTAGELFF.

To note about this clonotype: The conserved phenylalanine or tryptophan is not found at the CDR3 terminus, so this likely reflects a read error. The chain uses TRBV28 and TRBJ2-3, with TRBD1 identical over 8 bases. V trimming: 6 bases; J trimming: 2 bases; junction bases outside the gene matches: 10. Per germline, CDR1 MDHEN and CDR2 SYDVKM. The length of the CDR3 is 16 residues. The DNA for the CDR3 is TGTGCCAGCAGGATAGGAGGGACAGGAATCACAGATACGCAGTATTTG. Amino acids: CASRIGGTGITDTQYL.

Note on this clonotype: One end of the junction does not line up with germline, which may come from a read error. The DNA for the CDR3 is TGTGCATGGAGTTCGCAGGGGTTAAGCTCCTTCGAGCAGTACTTC. Protein product: CAWSSQGLSSFEQYF. The rearrangement uses TRBV30 and TRBJ2-7; a weak D match, TRBD1 (6 bases). CDR3 size: 15 residues. CDR1 and CDR2 from the germline V gene are GTSNPN and SVGIG (reference sequence).

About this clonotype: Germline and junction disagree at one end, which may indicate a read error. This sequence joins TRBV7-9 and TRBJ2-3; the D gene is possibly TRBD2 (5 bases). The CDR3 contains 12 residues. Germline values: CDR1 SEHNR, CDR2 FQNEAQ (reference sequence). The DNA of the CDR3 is TGTGCTAGCAGCTCGGGATTAGATACGCAGTATTTT. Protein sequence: CASSSGLDTQYF.

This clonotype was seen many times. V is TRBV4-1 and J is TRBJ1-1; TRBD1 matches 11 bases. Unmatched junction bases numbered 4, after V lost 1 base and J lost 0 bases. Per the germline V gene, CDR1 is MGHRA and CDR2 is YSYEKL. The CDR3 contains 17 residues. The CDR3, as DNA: TGCGCCAGCAGCCAAGCGGGACAGGGGGTCATGAACACTGAAGCTTTCTTT. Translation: CASSQAGQGVMNTEAFF.

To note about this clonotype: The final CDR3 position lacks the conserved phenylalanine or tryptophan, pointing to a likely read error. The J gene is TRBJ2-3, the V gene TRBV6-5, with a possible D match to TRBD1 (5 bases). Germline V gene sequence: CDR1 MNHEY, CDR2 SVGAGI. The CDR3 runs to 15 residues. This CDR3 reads CDSSYRDRSTDTQYL. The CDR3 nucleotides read TGTGACAGCAGTTACCGAGACAGAAGCACAGATACTCAGTATTTA.

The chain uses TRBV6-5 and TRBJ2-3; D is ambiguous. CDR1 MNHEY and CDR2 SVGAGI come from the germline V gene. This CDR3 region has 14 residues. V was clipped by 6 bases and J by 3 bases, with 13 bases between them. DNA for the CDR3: TGTGCCAGCAGCCCCTCCCTGGGGACAGATACGCAGTATTTT. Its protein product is CASSPSLGTDTQYF.

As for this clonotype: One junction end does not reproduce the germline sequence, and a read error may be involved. The CDR3 spells CSVGTPSNSHNEQFF. The DNA for the CDR3 is TGCAGCGTGGGGACTCCTTCCAACTCCCACAATGAGCAGTTCTTC. The gene calls are TRBV29-1 and TRBJ2-1, with D maybe TRBD2 (6 bases). This CDR3 contains 15 residues. The V gene's germline CDR1 is SQVTM and CDR2 ANQGSEA.

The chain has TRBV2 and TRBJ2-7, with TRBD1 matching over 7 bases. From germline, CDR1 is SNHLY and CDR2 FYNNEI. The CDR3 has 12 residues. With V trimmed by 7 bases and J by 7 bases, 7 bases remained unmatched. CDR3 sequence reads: CASTNRGGEQYF. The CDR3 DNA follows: TGTGCCAGCACAAACAGGGGTGGTGAGCAGTACTTC. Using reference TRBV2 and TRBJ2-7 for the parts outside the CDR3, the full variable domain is EPEVTQTPSHQVTQMGQEVILRCVPISNHLYFYWYRQILGQKVEFLVSFYNNEISEKSEIFDDQFSVERPDGSNFTLKIRSTKLEDSAMYFCASTNRGGEQYFGPGTRLTVT.

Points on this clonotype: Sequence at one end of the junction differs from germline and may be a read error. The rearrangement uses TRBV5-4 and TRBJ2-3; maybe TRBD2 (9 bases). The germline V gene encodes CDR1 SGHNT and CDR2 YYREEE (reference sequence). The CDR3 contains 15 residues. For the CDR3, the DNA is TGTGCCAGCGGGGCTAGCGGGACCGGGACAGGTACGCAGTATTTT. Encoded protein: CASGASGTGTGTQYF.

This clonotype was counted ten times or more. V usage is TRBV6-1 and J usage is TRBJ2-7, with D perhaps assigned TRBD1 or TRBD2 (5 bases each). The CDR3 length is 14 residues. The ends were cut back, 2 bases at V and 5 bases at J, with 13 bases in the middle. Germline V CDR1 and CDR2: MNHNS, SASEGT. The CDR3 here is CASSESTGTDEQYF. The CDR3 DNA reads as TGTGCCAGCAGTGAATCCACGGGGACCGACGAGCAGTACTTC.

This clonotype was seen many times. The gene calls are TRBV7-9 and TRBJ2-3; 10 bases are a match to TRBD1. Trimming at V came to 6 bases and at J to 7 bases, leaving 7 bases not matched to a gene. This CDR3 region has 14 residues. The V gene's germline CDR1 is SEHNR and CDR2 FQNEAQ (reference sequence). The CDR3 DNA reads TGTGCCAGCAGTCCCGAGACAGGGGGCTATACGCAGTATTTT. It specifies CASSPETGGYTQYF.

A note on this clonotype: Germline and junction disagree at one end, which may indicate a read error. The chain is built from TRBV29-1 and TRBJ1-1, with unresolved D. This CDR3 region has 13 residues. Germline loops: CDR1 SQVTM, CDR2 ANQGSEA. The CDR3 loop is CGVELTFKTEAFF. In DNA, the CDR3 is TGCGGCGTTGAGTTGACATTCAAGACTGAAGCTTTCTTT.